This T cell receptor beta chain was recovered during a study of blood T cell repertoires in COVID-19. The V end lost 6 bases, the J end lost 5 bases, and 15 bases lay between the germline ends. The germline V gene encodes CDR1 SGHTS and CDR2 YDEGEE. The CDR3 covers 13 residues. Original processing methods: Reference gene primer amplification gave estimated nucleated cell counts. Sequencing used immunoSEQ multiplex PCR; TCRdb keeps in-frame clones, though not all of them. V and J calls and clone size are as listed in that table; D and trimming were resolved from the DNA. The sample yields a few hundred thousand clones, roughly 87% seen once.

What was sequenced was peripheral blood. The receptor was derived from a woman aged 18-30 years who had recovered from COVID-19. The chain links TRBV5-8 to TRBJ2-7; a possible D gene is TRBD1 (5 bases). The CDR3 nucleotides are TGTGCCAGCACGACTGACAGTTTCAACGAGCAGTACTTC. This codes for CASTTDSFNEQYF.